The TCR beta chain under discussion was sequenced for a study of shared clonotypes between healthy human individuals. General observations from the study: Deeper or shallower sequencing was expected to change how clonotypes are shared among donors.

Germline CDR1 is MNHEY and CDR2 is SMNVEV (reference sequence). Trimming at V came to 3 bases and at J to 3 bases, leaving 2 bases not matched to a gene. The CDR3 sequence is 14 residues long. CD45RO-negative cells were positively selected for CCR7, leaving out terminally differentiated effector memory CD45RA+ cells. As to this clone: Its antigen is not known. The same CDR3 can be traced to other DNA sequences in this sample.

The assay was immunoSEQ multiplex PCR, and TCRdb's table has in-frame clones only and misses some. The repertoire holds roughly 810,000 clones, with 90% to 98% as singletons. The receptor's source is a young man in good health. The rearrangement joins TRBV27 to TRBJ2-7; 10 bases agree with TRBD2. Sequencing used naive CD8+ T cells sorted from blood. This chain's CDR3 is CASSFASGSYEQYF. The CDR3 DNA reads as TGTGCCAGCAGTTTTGCTAGCGGGAGCTACGAGCAGTACTTC.